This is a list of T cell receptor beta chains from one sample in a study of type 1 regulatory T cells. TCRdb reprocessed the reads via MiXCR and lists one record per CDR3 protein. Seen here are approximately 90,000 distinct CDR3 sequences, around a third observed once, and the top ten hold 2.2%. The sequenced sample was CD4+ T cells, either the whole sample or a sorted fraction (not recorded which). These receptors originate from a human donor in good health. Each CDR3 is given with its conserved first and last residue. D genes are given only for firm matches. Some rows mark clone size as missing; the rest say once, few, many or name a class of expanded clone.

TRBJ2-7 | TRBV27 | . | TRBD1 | CASRRQGLHEQYF | TGTGCCAGCAGAAGACAGGGGCTCCACGAGCAGTACTTC
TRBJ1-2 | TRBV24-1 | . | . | CATSEGTAPGYTF | TGTGCCACCAGTGAGGGGACGGCCCCCGGCTACACCTTC
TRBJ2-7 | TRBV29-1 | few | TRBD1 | CSVEDRKDRGAYEQYF | TGCAGCGTTGAAGATCGGAAGGACAGGGGGGCCTACGAGCAGTACTTC
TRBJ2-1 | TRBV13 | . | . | CASSLRSVNEQFF | TGTGCCAGCAGCTTACGCAGCGTCAATGAGCAGTTCTTC
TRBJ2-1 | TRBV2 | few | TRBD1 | CASSTGTGGNEQFF | TGTGCCAGCAGTACCGGGACAGGGGGCAATGAGCAGTTCTTC
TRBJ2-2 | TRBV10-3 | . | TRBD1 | CAISEPGDRGNTGELFF | TGTGCCATCAGTGAGCCGGGGGACAGGGGAAACACCGGGGAGCTGTTTTTT
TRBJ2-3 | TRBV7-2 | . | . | CASSWSGSTDTQYF | TGTGCCAGCAGCTGGTCAGGGAGCACAGATACGCAGTATTTT
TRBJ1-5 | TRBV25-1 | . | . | CASSEEGSVRPQHF | TGTGCCAGCAGTGAAGAAGGAAGCGTTCGGCCCCAGCATTTT
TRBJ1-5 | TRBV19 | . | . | CASRLTGNQPQHF | TGTGCCAGTAGGCTGACAGGAAATCAGCCCCAGCATTTT
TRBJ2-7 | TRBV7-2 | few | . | CASSLSQALSYEQYF | TGTGCCAGCAGCTTGTCTCAGGCCCTATCCTACGAGCAGTACTTC
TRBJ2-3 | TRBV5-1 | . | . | CASSLRGIYTDTQYF | TGCGCCAGCAGCCTCCGGGGAATTTACACAGATACACAGTATTTT